Following are 24 T cell receptor beta chains from one sample sequenced in a study of CD8+CD57+ T cells in acquired aplastic anemia. Genomic DNA was employed as the template in profiling TCR beta VDJ and CDR3. TCRdb re-called the reads through MiXCR, storing one row per CDR3 protein. The repertoire includes fewer than 250,000 distinct CDR3 sequences, about 44% of them detected once, and less than 9% sits in the top ten. Flow cytometry had shown expanded CD8+CD57+ cells in the patients chosen for sequencing. The sample consisted of sorted CD4+, CD8+, or CD8+CD57+ T cells (not recorded which) from PBMCs. The receptors stem from a human donor with aplastic anemia.

The table lists this clonotype with many counts. V and J are TRBV7-2 and TRBJ2-7, with 9 bases aligning to TRBD1. V shed 4 bases, J shed 0 bases, and the junction held 4 bases outside the gene matches. The length of the CDR3 is 15 residues. Germline-derived CDR1 and CDR2 are SGHTA and FQGNSA. This CDR3 reads CASSSKGQGSYEQYF. CDR3 nucleotides: TGTGCCAGCAGCTCTAAGGGACAGGGCTCCTACGAGCAGTACTTC.

Turning to this clonotype: As the CDR3 is not closed by the conserved phenylalanine or tryptophan, this likely results from a read error. The chain uses TRBV27 and TRBJ2-3; a possible D gene is TRBD1 (5 bases). The CDR3 contains 16 residues. With 2 bases removed from V and 2 bases from J, the gap between germline ends came to 14 bases. Germline lookup yields CDR1 MNHEY and CDR2 SMNVEV (reference sequence). Here the CDR3 DNA reads TGTGCCAGCAGTTTAGTCGGACAAGTGTTCACAGATACGCAGTATTCT. Translated, it gives CASSLVGQVFTDTQYS.

Only a few counts were recorded for this clonotype. The chain has TRBV15 and TRBJ2-7; 9 bases are a match to TRBD1. V dropped 3 bases and J dropped 9; count of bases not matched to a gene: 9. Germline-derived CDR1 and CDR2 are LNHNV and YYDKDF (reference sequence). The CDR3 sequence is 14 residues long. The CDR3 DNA reads TGTGCCACCAGCAGGGACCATGGACAGGGGCGGCAGTACTTC. As protein: CATSRDHGQGRQYF. The full variable domain, its missing parts supplied by reference TRBV15 and TRBJ2-7, is DAMVIQNPRYQVTQFGKPVTLSCSQTLNHNVMYWYQQKSSQAPKLLFHYYDKDFNNEADTPDNFQSRRPNTSFCFLDIRSPGLGDTAMYLCATSRDHGQGRQYFGPGTRLTVT.

A few counts support this clonotype. V and J are TRBV7-8 and TRBJ2-7; 9 positions match TRBD2. The length of the CDR3 is 16 residues. Germline CDR1 and CDR2: SGHVS and FQNEAQ. The V segment lost 4 bases and the J segment 4 bases; nucleotides outside the gene matches: 11. CDR3 sequence (DNA): TGTGCCAGCAGCTCCCCGGGGGGGGCGGGGGGGTACGAGCAGTACTTC. Translation: CASSSPGGAGGYEQYF.

The chain uses TRBV6-6 and TRBJ1-2; D is ambiguous. CDR1 and CDR2 from the germline V gene are MNHNY and SVGAGI (reference sequence). Trimming shortened V by 2 bases and J by 10 bases, and 17 bases separated the two germline ends. The CDR3 loop spans 14 amino acids. The CDR3 sequence is CASSYASSALVYTF. The CDR3, as DNA: TGTGCCAGCAGTTACGCCTCTTCAGCCCTGGTCTACACCTTC.

This chain joins TRBV6-1 and TRBJ2-7, with D maybe TRBD2 (6 bases). Per the germline V gene, CDR1 is MNHNS and CDR2 is SASEGT. The CDR3 extends over 22 amino acids. The V and J ends lost 4 bases and 4 bases respectively, with 38 bases between them. The CDR3: CASSGRAGRGAPLNTYRYEQYF. Here the CDR3 DNA reads TGTGCCAGCAGTGGTCGTGCGGGGAGAGGGGCACCTTTAAACACTTACCGTTACGAGCAGTACTTC.

The V gene is TRBV28, the J gene TRBJ1-6, with a tentative D call TRBD1 (5 bases). The CDR3 consists of 16 residues. Deletions cut 8 bases from V and 10 bases from J, with 24 bases between. Germline V CDR1 and CDR2: MDHEN, SYDVKM. The CDR3: CASRARGRELGSPLHF. As DNA, the CDR3 is TGTGCCAGCCGAGCCCGGGGCCGGGAACTCGGATCACCCCTCCACTTT.

The count of this clonotype is one. A read error may explain this, as a much larger clone is one base away. The chain has TRBV6-5 and TRBJ1-1; no firm D call. The V gene's germline CDR1 is MNHEY and CDR2 SVGAGI. The CDR3 has 14 residues. Trimming took 11 bases from V and 7 from J, leaving 23 bases between them. The CDR3: CAGTPREVTVEAFF. The CDR3 coding sequence is TGTGCCGGCACCCCCCGGGAGGTAACGGTTGAAGCTTTCTTT.

This chain uses TRBV19 with TRBJ1-1; tentative D call: TRBD1 (5 bases). Trimming pared 5 bases from V and 4 bases from J, leaving 17 bases between. Germline assignment: CDR1 LNHDA and CDR2 SQIVND (reference sequence). This CDR3 contains 15 residues. Here the CDR3 DNA reads TGTGCCAGTAGTCCACTGGGGGTTGAGACCACTGAAGCTTTCTTT. Encoded protein: CASSPLGVETTEAFF.

This clonotype was picked up many times. V gene TRBV29-1 combines with J gene TRBJ1-2; the D gene is possibly TRBD1 (5 bases). The V and J ends lost 8 bases and 5 bases respectively, with 21 bases between them. The length of the CDR3 is 14 residues. CDR1 and CDR2 from the germline V gene are SQVTM and ANQGSEA. CDR3 protein: CSSWGGRDPYGYTF. The CDR3 nucleotides are TGCAGCTCCTGGGGGGGGAGGGATCCTTATGGCTACACCTTC. Full variable domain (remainder filled in from reference TRBV29-1 and TRBJ1-2): SAVISQKPSRDICQRGTSLTIQCQVDSQVTMMFWYRQQPGQSLTLIATANQGSEATYESGFVIDKFPISRPNLTFSTLTVSNMSPEDSSIYLCSSWGGRDPYGYTFGSGTRLTVV.

This rearrangement joins TRBV5-1 to TRBJ2-1; 14 nucleotides match TRBD2. Germline V CDR1 and CDR2: SGHRS, YFSETQ. The CDR3 is 18 residues long. V shed 0 bases and J 3 bases; nucleotides not matched to a gene: 5. This CDR3 reads CASSLETSGRELYNEQFF. CDR3 nucleotide sequence: TGCGCCAGCAGCTTGGAGACTAGCGGGAGGGAACTCTACAATGAGCAGTTCTTC.

V is TRBV15 and J is TRBJ2-1; 14 bases are shared with TRBD2. This CDR3 has 20 residues. CDR1 and CDR2 (germline): LNHNV, YYDKDF (reference sequence). Trimming removed 1 base from V and 1 base from J; junction bases left unmatched: 9. This chain's CDR3 is CATSRVTGLAGVMSYNEQFF. The CDR3 DNA follows: TGTGCCACCAGCAGAGTAACGGGACTAGCGGGAGTAATGTCCTACAATGAGCAGTTCTTC.

This clonotype was counted many times. The chain has TRBV7-9 and TRBJ1-2; TRBD1 matches 7 bases. Germline trimming cut 6 bases from V and 4 bases from J; bases unmatched to any gene: 11. In germline, CDR1 is SEHNR, CDR2 FQNEAQ (reference sequence). CDR3 length equals 15 residues. This CDR3 is CASRLPGQRFYGYTF. The DNA for the CDR3 is TGTGCCAGCAGATTGCCGGGACAGCGCTTCTATGGCTACACCTTC. Combining the CDR3 with reference TRBV7-9 and TRBJ1-2 gives the whole variable domain DTGVSQNPRHKITKRGQNVTFRCDPISEHNRLYWYRQTLGQGPEFLTYFQNEAQLEKSRLLSDRFSAERPKGSFSTLEIQRTEQGDSAMYLCASRLPGQRFYGYTFGSGTRLTVV.

Details on this clonotype: A read error may account for a junction end that differs from germline. The gene calls are TRBV7-7 and TRBJ2-7, with 7 bases fitting TRBD1. This CDR3 is 14 amino acids long. Germline V lookup: CDR1 SSHAT, CDR2 FNYEAQ (reference sequence). CDR3 region: CASSATTGSHEQYF. CDR3 DNA: TGTGCTAGCAGCGCCACGACAGGGTCCCACGAGCAGTACTTC.

The chain carries TRBV24-1 and TRBJ1-2; D perhaps matches TRBD1 (5 bases). Per the germline V gene, CDR1 is KGHDR and CDR2 is SFDVKD. The length of the CDR3 is 13 residues. The ends were cut back, 5 bases at V and 4 bases at J, with 10 bases in the middle. The CDR3 reads CATSAGWGYGYTF. In nucleotides, the CDR3 is TGTGCCACCAGTGCAGGGTGGGGCTATGGCTACACCTTC.

The genes are TRBV29-1 and TRBJ2-7, with 9 bases matching TRBD1. Looked up from germline, CDR1 is SQVTM and CDR2 is ANQGSEA. With V trimmed by 7 bases and J by 3 bases, 10 bases remained unmatched. The CDR3 spans 14 residues. The CDR3 reads CSGTGTGRIYEQYF. In nucleotides, the CDR3 is TGCAGCGGAACCGGGACAGGGAGAATCTACGAGCAGTACTTC.

This clonotype was detected a few times. The V call is TRBV30, the J call TRBJ2-5; D remains ambiguous. The CDR3 is made up of 12 amino acids. The V and J ends lost 5 bases and 2 bases respectively, with 9 bases between them. The germline V gene has CDR1 GTSNPN and CDR2 SVGIG (reference sequence). The CDR3 DNA is TGTGCCTGGGGGTTTACTCAAGAGACCCAGTACTTC. This codes for CAWGFTQETQYF.

The rearrangement uses TRBV7-9 and TRBJ2-5, with 9 nucleotides matching TRBD1. The germline V gene has CDR1 SEHNR and CDR2 FQNEAQ (reference sequence). The CDR3 extends over 13 amino acids. With 4 bases clipped from V and 7 bases from J, the junction kept 4 bases outside the gene matches. The CDR3 sequence: CASSSGTGLTQYF. The CDR3 DNA reads TGTGCCAGCAGCTCCGGGACAGGGCTGACCCAGTACTTC.

As to this clonotype: Since the CDR3 does not end with the conserved phenylalanine or tryptophan, this likely comes from a read error. The V gene is TRBV20-1, the J gene TRBJ2-7; D is perhaps TRBD2 (6 bases). The CDR3 has 13 amino acids. The germline V gene has CDR1 DFQATT and CDR2 SNEGSKA (reference sequence). V dropped 2 bases and J dropped 0 bases, with 8 bases sitting between them. The CDR3 DNA reads as TGCAGTGCTAGACCCGGGAGCTCCTACGAGCAGTACTCC. The encoded protein is CSARPGSSYEQYS.

This clonotype occurred many times. This chain uses TRBV2 with TRBJ2-7, with 7 bases fitting TRBD1. After removal of 6 bases from V and 3 bases from J, the junction contained 2 bases not matched to a gene. There are 12 residues in the CDR3. Germline V gene sequence: CDR1 SNHLY, CDR2 FYNNEI. CDR3 protein: CASRGTVYEQYF. The CDR3 DNA reads as TGTGCCAGCAGGGGGACAGTCTACGAGCAGTACTTC.

Regarding this clonotype: A read error may explain this, as a much larger clone is one base away. This sequence joins TRBV7-9 and TRBJ2-7; 7 bases agree with TRBD2. The CDR3 loop spans 17 amino acids. Germline V gene sequence: CDR1 SEHNR, CDR2 FQNEAQ (reference sequence). J was trimmed by 5 bases and V by 3 bases; bases with no gene match: 16. This chain's CDR3 is CASSFFFGGRGSHEQYF. The DNA of the CDR3 is TGTGCCAGCAGCTTTTTTTTTGGCGGGAGAGGTTCCCACGAGCAGTACTTC.

The chain employs TRBV14 and TRBJ2-2, with D uncertain. V was pared by 6 bases and J by 1 base, with 6 bases between. The CDR3 loop spans 13 amino acids. Germline assignment: CDR1 SGHDN and CDR2 FVKESK. CDR3 DNA sequence: TGTGCCAGCAGGCCACAGAACACCGGGGAGCTGTTTTTT. Its translation is CASRPQNTGELFF. The complete variable domain, with remaining parts taken from reference TRBV14 and TRBJ2-2, reads EAGVTQFPSHSVIEKGQTVTLRCDPISGHDNLYWYRRVMGKEIKFLLHFVKESKQDESGMPNNRFLAERTGGTYSTLKVQPAELEDSGVYFCASRPQNTGELFFGEGSRLTVL.

This rearrangement joins TRBV4-3 to TRBJ2-7, with 8 bases aligning to TRBD1. Looked up from germline, CDR1 is LGHNA and CDR2 is YSLEER. The CDR3 spans 15 residues. V lost 2 bases, J lost 2 bases, and 5 bases stayed unmatched. The CDR3 loop reads CASSQSGQGPYEQYF. CDR3 sequence (DNA): TGCGCCAGCAGCCAATCTGGACAGGGCCCCTACGAGCAGTACTTC.

This clonotype appeared many times. The rearrangement links TRBV6-5 to TRBJ1-1; 8 nucleotides match TRBD1. The CDR3 has 12 amino acids. The ends lost 8 bases at V and 7 bases at J; junction bases unmatched: 6. CDR1 is MNHEY, CDR2 SVGAGI, per germline. CDR3 nucleotide sequence: TGTGCCAGCGGACAGGGCCCACTTGAAGCTTTCTTT. The encoded protein is CASGQGPLEAFF.